What follows describes a single T cell receptor (beta chain). The source of the sample is a study of Ad26.COV2.S vaccination and SARS-CoV-2 variants. Specified treatment: some 19 received Ad26.COV2.S at low or high dose, single or two shots; about 5 received placebo; per-sample allocation not given. Following the first vaccine or placebo injection, samples were taken on day 63. Germline V lookup: CDR1 MNHEY, CDR2 SVGEGT. CDR3 length: 16 residues. The ends lost 0 bases at V and 7 bases at J; junction bases unmatched: 8. TCRdb's copy holds only in-frame clones and misses some; the assay was immunoSEQ multiplex PCR. The profile shows fewer than 400,000 clones, about 89% of them singletons.

This chain uses TRBV6-2 or TRBV6-3 with TRBJ2-1; 8 bases are a match to TRBD2. Sample: peripheral blood, taken in a trial of Ad26.COV2.S vaccine versus placebo. This receptor was obtained from a person between 18 and 65 years old who received the Ad26.COV2.S COVID-19 vaccine or a placebo. The CDR3 loop is CASSYSVLAGNNEQFF. The CDR3 bases are TGTGCCAGCAGTTACTCGGTATTAGCGGGAAATAATGAGCAGTTCTTC.